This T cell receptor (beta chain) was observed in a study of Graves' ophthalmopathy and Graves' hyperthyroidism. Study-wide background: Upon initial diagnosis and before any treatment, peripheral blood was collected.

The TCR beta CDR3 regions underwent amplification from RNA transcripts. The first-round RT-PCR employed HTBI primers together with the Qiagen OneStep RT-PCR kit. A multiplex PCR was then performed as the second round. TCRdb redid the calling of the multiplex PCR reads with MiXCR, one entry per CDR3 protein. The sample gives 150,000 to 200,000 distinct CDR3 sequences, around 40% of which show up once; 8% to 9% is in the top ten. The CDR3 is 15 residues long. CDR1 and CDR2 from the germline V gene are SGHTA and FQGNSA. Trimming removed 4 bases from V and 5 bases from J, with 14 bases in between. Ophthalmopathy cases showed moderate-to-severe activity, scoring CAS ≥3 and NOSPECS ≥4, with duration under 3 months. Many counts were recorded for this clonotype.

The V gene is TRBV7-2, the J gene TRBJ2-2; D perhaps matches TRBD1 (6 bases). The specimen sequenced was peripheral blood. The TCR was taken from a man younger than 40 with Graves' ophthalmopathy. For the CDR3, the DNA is TGTGCCAGCAGCTCGCTGGGACACCTTACCGGGGAGCTGTTTTTT. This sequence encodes CASSSLGHLTGELFF.